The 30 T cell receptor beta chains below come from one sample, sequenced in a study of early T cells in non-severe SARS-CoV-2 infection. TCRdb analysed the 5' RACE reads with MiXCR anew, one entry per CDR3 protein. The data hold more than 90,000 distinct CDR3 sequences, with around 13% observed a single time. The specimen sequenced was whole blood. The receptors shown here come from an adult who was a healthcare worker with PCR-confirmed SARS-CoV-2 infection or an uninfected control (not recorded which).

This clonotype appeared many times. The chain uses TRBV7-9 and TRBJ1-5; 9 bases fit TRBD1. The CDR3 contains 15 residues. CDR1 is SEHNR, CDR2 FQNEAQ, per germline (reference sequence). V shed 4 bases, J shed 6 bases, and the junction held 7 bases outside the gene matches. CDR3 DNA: TGTGCCAGCAGCTCCTCGGACAGGGGTATTCAGCCCCAGCATTTT. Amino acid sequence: CASSSSDRGIQPQHF.

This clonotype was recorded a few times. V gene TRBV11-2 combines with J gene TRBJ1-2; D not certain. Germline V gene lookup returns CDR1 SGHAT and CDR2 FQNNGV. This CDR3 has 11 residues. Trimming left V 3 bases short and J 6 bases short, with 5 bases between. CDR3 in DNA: TGTGCCAGCAGCTTTGTTGATGGCTACACCTTC. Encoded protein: CASSFVDGYTF. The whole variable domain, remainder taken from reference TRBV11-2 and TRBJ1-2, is EAGVAQSPRYKIIEKRQSVAFWCNPISGHATLYWYQQILGQGPKLLIQFQNNGVVDDSQLPKDRFSAERLKGVDSTLKIQPAKLEDSAVYLCASSFVDGYTFGSGTRLTVV.

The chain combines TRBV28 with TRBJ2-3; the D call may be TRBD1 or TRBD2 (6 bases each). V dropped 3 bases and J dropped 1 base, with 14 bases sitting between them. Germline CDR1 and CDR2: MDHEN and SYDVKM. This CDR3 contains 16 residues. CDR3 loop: CASSFIGGGGTDTQYF. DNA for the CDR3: TGTGCCAGCAGTTTTATCGGGGGCGGGGGCACAGATACGCAGTATTTT. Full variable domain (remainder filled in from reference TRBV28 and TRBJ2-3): DVKVTQSSRYLVKRTGEKVFLECVQDMDHENMFWYRQDPGLGLRLIYFSYDVKMKEKGDIPEGYSVSREKKERFSLILESASTNQTSMYLCASSFIGGGGTDTQYFGPGTRLTVL.

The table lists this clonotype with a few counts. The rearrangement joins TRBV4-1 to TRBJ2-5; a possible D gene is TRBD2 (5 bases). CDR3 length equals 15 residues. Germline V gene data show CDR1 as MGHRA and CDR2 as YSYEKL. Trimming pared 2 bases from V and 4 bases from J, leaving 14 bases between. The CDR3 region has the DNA TGCGCCAGCAGCCAATCCGGCTCGGCGGGAGAGACCCAGTACTTC. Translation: CASSQSGSAGETQYF.

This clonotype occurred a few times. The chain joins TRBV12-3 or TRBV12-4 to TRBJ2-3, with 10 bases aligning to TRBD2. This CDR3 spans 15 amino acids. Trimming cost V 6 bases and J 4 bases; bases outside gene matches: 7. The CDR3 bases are TGTGCCAGCAGGCCGGGACTAGCGTTTCCAGATACGCAGTATTTT. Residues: CASRPGLAFPDTQYF.

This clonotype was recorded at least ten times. The CDR3, as DNA: TGTGCCAGCGCTGTCGCTAGCGGGGTCGCAGATACGCAGTATTTT. Translated: CASAVASGVADTQYF. This rearrangement joins TRBV27 to TRBJ2-3; TRBD2 aligns across 9 bases. CDR3 length: 15 residues. Germline lookup yields CDR1 MNHEY and CDR2 SMNVEV (reference sequence). J was trimmed by 4 bases and V by 8 bases; bases with no gene match: 10.

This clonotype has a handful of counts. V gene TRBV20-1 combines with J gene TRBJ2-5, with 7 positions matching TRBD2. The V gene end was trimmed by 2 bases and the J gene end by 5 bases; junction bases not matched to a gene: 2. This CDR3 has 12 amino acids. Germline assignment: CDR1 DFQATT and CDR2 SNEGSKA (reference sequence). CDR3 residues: CSARRGGETQYF. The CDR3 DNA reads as TGCAGTGCTAGAAGGGGAGGGGAGACCCAGTACTTC.

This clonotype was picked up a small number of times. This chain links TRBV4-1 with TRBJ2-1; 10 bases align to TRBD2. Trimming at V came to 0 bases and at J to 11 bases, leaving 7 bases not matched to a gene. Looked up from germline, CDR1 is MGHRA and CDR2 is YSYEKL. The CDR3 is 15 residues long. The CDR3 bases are TGCGCCAGCAGCCAAGATGGGACTAGCGTCTTAAAGCAGTTCTTC. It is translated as CASSQDGTSVLKQFF.

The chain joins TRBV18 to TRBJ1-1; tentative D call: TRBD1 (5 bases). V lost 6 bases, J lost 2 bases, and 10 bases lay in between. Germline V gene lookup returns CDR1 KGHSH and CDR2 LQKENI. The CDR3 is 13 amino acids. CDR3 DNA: TGTGCCAGCTCGATAAGGGGTAACACTGAAGCTTTCTTT. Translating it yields CASSIRGNTEAFF.

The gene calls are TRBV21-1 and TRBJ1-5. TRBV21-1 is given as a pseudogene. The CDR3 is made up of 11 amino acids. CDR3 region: CASSTNQPQHF. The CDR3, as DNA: TGTGCCAGCAGCACAAATCAGCCCCAGCATTTT.

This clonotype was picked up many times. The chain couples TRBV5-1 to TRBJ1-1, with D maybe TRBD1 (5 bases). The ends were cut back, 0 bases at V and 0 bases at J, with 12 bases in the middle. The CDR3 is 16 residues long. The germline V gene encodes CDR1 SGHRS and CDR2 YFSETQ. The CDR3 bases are TGCGCCAGCAGCTTGGCCCGGACAAATCTGAACACTGAAGCTTTCTTT. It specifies CASSLARTNLNTEAFF.

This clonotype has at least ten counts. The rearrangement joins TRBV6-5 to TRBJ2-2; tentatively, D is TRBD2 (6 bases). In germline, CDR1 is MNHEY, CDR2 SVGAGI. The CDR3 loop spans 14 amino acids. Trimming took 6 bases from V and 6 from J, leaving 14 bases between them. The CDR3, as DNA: TGTGCCAGCAGGAAACTAGCCGCCCCCGGGGAGCTGTTTTTT. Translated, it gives CASRKLAAPGELFF.

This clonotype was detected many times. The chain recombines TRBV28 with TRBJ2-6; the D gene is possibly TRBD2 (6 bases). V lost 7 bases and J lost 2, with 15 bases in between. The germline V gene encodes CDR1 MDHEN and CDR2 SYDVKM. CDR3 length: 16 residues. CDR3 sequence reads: CASTPSGETGANVLTF. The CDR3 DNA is TGTGCCAGCACCCCCTCGGGGGAGACTGGGGCCAACGTCCTGACTTTC.

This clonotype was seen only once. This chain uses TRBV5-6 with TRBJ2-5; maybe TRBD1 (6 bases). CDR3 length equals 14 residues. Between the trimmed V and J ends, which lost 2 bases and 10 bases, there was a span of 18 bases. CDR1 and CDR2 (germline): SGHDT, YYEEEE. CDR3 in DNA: TGTGCCAGCAGCTTACCCACAGGGAAGAGGGACCAGTACTTC. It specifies CASSLPTGKRDQYF.

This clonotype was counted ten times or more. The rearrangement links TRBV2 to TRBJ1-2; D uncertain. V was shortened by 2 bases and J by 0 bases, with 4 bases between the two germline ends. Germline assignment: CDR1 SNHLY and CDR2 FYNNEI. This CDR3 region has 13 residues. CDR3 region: CASSELTNYGYTF. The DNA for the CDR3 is TGTGCCAGCAGTGAACTAACTAACTATGGCTACACCTTC.

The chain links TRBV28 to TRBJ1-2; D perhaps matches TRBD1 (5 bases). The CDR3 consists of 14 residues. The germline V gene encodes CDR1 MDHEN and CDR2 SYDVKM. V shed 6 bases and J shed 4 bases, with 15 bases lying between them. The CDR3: CASRVEGRGYGYTF. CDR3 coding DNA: TGTGCCAGCAGAGTGGAGGGGCGCGGCTATGGCTACACCTTC.

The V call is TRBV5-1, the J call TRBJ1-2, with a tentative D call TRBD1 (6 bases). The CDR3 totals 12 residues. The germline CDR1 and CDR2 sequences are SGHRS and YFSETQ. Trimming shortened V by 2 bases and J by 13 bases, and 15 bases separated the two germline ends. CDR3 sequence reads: CASSLSWDIFTF. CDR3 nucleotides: TGCGCCAGCAGCTTAAGTTGGGACATTTTCACCTTC. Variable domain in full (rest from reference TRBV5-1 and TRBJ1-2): KAGVTQTPRYLIKTRGQQVTLSCSPISGHRSVSWYQQTPGQGLQFLFEYFSETQRNKGNFPGRFSGRQFSNSRSEMNVSTLELGDSALYLCASSLSWDIFTFGSGTRLTVV.

In DNA, the CDR3 is TGTGCCAGCAGCGTAGCTTTGAACACTGAAGCTTTCTTT. Protein: CASSVALNTEAFF. The V gene is TRBV9, the J gene TRBJ1-1; unclear D gene. V was trimmed by 0 bases and J by 0 bases, leaving 3 bases between them. CDR1 SGDLS and CDR2 YYNGEE come from the germline V gene. This CDR3 comprises 13 residues.

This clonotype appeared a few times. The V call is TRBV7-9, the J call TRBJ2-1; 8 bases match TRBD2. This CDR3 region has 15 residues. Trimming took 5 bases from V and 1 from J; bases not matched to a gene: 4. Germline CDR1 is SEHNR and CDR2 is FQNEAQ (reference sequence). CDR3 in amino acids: CASSPPSGSYNEQFF. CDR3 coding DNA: TGTGCCAGCAGCCCTCCTAGCGGGTCCTACAATGAGCAGTTCTTC.

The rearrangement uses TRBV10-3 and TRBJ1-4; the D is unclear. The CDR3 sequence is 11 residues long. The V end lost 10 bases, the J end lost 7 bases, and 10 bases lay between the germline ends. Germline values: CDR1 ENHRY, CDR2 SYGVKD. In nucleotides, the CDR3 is TGTGCCAGCTCGGCGGGTGAAAAACTGTTTTTT. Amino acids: CASSAGEKLFF.

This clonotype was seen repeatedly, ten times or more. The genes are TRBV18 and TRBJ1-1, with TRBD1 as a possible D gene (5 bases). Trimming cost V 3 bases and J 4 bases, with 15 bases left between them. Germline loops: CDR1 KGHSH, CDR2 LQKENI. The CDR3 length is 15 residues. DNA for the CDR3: TGTGCCAGCTCACCGTCGACAGTAAGAGGCACTGAAGCTTTCTTT. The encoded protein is CASSPSTVRGTEAFF.

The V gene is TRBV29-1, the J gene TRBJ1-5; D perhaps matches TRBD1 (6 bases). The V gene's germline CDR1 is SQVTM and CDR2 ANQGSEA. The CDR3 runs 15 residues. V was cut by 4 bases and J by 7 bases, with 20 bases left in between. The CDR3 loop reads CSVGLGGGLDQPQHF. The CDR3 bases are TGCAGCGTTGGCCTAGGGGGGGGCTTAGACCAGCCCCAGCATTTT.

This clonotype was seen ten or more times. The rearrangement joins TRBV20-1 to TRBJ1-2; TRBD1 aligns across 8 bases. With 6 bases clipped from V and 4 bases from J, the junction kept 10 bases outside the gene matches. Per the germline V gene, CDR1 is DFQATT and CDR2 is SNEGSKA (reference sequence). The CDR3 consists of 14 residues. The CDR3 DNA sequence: TGCAGTGCCACCCGGCCAGGGGGCGGCTATGGCTACACCTTC. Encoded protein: CSATRPGGGYGYTF.

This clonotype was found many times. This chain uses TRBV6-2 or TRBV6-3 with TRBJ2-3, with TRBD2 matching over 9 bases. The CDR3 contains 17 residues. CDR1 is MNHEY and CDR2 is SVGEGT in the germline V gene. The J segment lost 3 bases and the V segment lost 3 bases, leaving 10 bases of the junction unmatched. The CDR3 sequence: CASSYNRLAGQTDTQYF. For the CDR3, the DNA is TGTGCCAGCAGTTATAATCGGCTAGCGGGGCAAACAGATACGCAGTATTTT.

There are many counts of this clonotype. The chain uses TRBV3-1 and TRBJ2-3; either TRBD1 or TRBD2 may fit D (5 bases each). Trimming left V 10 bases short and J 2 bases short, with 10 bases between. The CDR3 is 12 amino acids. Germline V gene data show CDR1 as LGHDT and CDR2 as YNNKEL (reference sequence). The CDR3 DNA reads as TGTGCCACGAGGGGAAACACAGATACGCAGTATTTT. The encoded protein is CATRGNTDTQYF.

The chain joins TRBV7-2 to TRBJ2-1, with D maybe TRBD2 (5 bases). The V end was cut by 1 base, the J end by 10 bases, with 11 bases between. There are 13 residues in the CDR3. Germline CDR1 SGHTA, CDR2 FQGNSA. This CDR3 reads CASSLEGRGEQFF. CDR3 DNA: TGTGCCAGCAGCTTAGAAGGTCGGGGAGAGCAGTTCTTC.

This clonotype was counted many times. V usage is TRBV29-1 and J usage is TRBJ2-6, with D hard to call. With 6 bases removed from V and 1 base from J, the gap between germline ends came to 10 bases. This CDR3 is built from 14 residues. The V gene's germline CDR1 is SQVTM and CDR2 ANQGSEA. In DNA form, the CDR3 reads TGCAGCGTCTCTCCCACTTCTGGGGCCAACGTCCTGACTTTC. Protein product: CSVSPTSGANVLTF.

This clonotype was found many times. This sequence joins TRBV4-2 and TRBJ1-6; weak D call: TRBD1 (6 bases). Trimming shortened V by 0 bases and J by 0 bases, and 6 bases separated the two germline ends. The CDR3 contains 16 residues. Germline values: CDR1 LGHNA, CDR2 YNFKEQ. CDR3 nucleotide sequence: TGTGCCAGCAGCCAAGAGGACAGCTCCTATAATTCACCCCTCCACTTT. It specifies CASSQEDSSYNSPLHF.

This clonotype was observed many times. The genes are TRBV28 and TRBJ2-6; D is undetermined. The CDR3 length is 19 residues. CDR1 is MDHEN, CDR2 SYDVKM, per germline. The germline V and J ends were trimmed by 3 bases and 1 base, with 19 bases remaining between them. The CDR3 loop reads CASSFDGPLTPSGANVLTF. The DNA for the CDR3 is TGTGCCAGCAGTTTTGATGGCCCTCTTACCCCATCTGGGGCCAACGTCCTGACTTTC.

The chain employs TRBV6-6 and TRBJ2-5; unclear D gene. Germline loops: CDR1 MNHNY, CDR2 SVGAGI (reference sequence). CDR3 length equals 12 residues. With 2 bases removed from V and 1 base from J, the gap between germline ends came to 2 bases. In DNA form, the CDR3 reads TGTGCCAGCAGTTACATCCAAGAGACCCAGTACTTC. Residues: CASSYIQETQYF.